Following are 10 T cell receptor beta chains from one sample sequenced in a study of T cell responses to AZD1222 COVID-19 vaccine. Profiling relied on immunoSEQ multiplex PCR, and the TCRdb table lists in-frame clones only, not all of them. In the table there are 90,000 to 150,000 clones, 70% to 90% of which are singletons. The input for sequencing was peripheral blood, taken on day 0 of AZD1222 vaccination. Receptors were obtained from an adult in good health.

This chain joins TRBV12-3 or TRBV12-4 and TRBJ1-2; D ambiguous. Trimming cost V 3 bases and J 8 bases, with 7 bases left between them. The CDR3 loop spans 11 amino acids. CDR3 bases: TGTGCCAGCAGTTTTTTGTCGGGCTACACCTTC. Encoded protein: CASSFLSGYTF.

Here the CDR3 DNA reads TGTGCCAGCAGCTTGTATTACAGGGGTGCTGAAGCTTTCTTT. It translates to CASSLYYRGAEAFF. V is TRBV5-4 and J is TRBJ1-1; 7 bases fit TRBD1. This CDR3 comprises 14 residues. Germline CDR1 is SGHNT and CDR2 is YYREEE (reference sequence). The ends lost 1 base at V and 6 bases at J; junction bases unmatched: 6. The variable domain in full, completed from reference TRBV5-4 and TRBJ1-1, reads ETGVTQSPTHLIKTRGQQVTLRCSSQSGHNTVSWYQQALGQGPQFIFQYYREEENGRGNFPPRFSGLQFPNYSSELNVNALELDDSALYLCASSLYYRGAEAFFGQGTRLTVV.

The chain has TRBV11-2 and TRBJ2-5; tentative D call: TRBD1 (6 bases). The CDR3 has 12 residues. In germline, CDR1 is SGHAT, CDR2 FQNNGV. The V and J ends lost 3 bases and 5 bases respectively, with 7 bases between them. The CDR3 protein is CASSFRGETQYF. The CDR3 nucleotides are TGTGCCAGCAGCTTTAGGGGGGAGACCCAGTACTTC.

The chain employs TRBV19 and TRBJ2-7; the D gene is possibly TRBD2 (6 bases). CDR1 LNHDA and CDR2 SQIVND come from the germline V gene (reference sequence). The V and J ends lost 3 bases and 3 bases respectively, with 9 bases between them. The CDR3 contains 13 residues. The CDR3 DNA follows: TGTGCCAGTAGTATGGGGGAGGTCTACGAGCAGTACTTC. It encodes CASSMGEVYEQYF.

This chain uses TRBV6-4 with TRBJ2-1; D is unresolved. Between the trimmed V and J ends, which lost 0 bases and 7 bases, there was a span of 10 bases. Germline CDR1 MRHNA, CDR2 SNTAGT. This CDR3 contains 14 residues. CDR3 residues: CASSDSGQQNEQFF. CDR3 DNA: TGTGCCAGCAGTGACTCGGGTCAGCAGAATGAGCAGTTCTTC.

The chain combines TRBV29-1 with TRBJ1-4; weak D call: TRBD1 (6 bases). CDR3 length equals 14 residues. Trimming cost V 6 bases and J 0 bases, with 11 bases left between them. The germline gives CDR1 SQVTM, CDR2 ANQGSEA. The CDR3 nucleotides read TGCAGCGTCGCTACAGGGTCAACTAATGAAAAACTGTTTTTT. This sequence encodes CSVATGSTNEKLFF. The complete variable domain, with remaining parts taken from reference TRBV29-1 and TRBJ1-4, reads SAVISQKPSRDICQRGTSLTIQCQVDSQVTMMFWYRQQPGQSLTLIATANQGSEATYESGFVIDKFPISRPNLTFSTLTVSNMSPEDSSIYLCSVATGSTNEKLFFGSGTQLSVL.

The chain employs TRBV2 and TRBJ1-5; D remains unclear. V lost 3 bases and J lost 1, with 7 bases in between. The CDR3 is made up of 14 amino acids. Germline V gives CDR1 SNHLY, CDR2 FYNNEI. The CDR3 DNA follows: TGTGCCAGCAGTGACAGGCAGAGCAATCAGCCCCAGCATTTT. Translating gives CASSDRQSNQPQHF.

The chain combines TRBV21-1 with TRBJ1-1; TRBD1 is taken as the D call from the table, unchecked against the DNA. TRBV21-1 is termed a pseudogene. The CDR3 contains 15 residues. CDR3 nucleotide sequence: TGTGCCAGCAGGAGGCCAGGGGGCAAAAACACTGAAGCTTTCTTT. Translated, it gives CASRRPGGKNTEAFF.

The chain has TRBV5-1 and TRBJ1-5; D might be TRBD1 (5 bases). This CDR3 is 15 amino acids long. V gave up 0 bases and J gave up 5 bases, with 12 bases separating them. The germline V gene encodes CDR1 SGHRS and CDR2 YFSETQ. CDR3 nucleotide sequence: TGCGCCAGCAGCTTGGTGGTGGGGCCGGATCAGCCCCAGCATTTT. Amino acid sequence: CASSLVVGPDQPQHF.

The rearrangement links TRBV13 to TRBJ1-1; TRBD1 is a possible D gene (5 bases). Trimming pared 5 bases from V and 6 bases from J, leaving 19 bases between. The CDR3 spans 15 residues. Germline V gene data show CDR1 as PRHDT and CDR2 as FYEKMQ (reference sequence). The CDR3 bases are TGTGCCAGCAGCGCAACGCCGGGGGGGATGGCTGAAGCTTTCTTT. It encodes CASSATPGGMAEAFF.